Shown below are 20 T cell receptor beta chains from a single sample sequenced in a study of CD8 T cell repertoires and HIV-1 epitope variants (TCRdb year 2020). Library construction relied on the immunoSEQ multiplex PCR assay. The clones in this table, taken by TCRdb from immuneACCESS, are in-frame only. Not every clone is retained; where verified, under half of the shortfall comes from an unresolved V gene, and the cause of the rest is unknown. This sample lists 95,000 or so clones; around 67% were detected once. The ten most abundant clones make up 20% to 30% of the sample. Sequencing used uncultured baseline CD8+ T cells from peripheral blood mononuclear cells (PBMCs). These receptor sequences come from a male donor with HIV.

The chain uses TRBV7-2 and TRBJ2-1, with unresolved D. The ends were cut back, 3 bases at V and 5 bases at J, with 8 bases in the middle. Per germline, CDR1 SGHTA and CDR2 FQGNSA. The length of the CDR3 is 13 residues. Here the CDR3 reads CASSFMVDNEQFF. The CDR3 DNA is TGTGCCAGCAGCTTCATGGTAGACAATGAGCAGTTCTTC.

The V call is TRBV6-6, the J call TRBJ2-7; D unclear. Germline V gene lookup returns CDR1 MNHNY and CDR2 SVGAGI (reference sequence). The CDR3 sequence is 12 residues long. Deletions cut 2 bases from V and 3 bases from J, with 5 bases between. CDR3 in DNA: TGTGCCAGCAGTTACAATGGCTACGAGCAGTACTTC. This translates into CASSYNGYEQYF.

The chain employs TRBV5-1 and TRBJ2-3; the D gene is possibly TRBD2 (6 bases). CDR1 and CDR2 from the germline V gene are SGHRS and YFSETQ. The length of the CDR3 is 15 residues. V dropped 4 bases and J dropped 2 bases, with 14 bases sitting between them. The CDR3 region has the DNA TGCGCCAGCAGCCCAGCGGGCAGGGTCACAGATACGCAGTATTTT. Protein sequence: CASSPAGRVTDTQYF.

The chain joins TRBV9 to TRBJ1-3, with D unclear. Germline CDR1 reads SGDLS; CDR2 reads YYNGEE. The V end lost 4 bases, the J end lost 4 bases, and 9 bases lay between the germline ends. The CDR3 has 13 residues. CDR3 nucleotide sequence: TGTGCCAGCAGCAGGGAATCCGGAAACACCATATATTTT. This codes for CASSRESGNTIYF.

V gene TRBV28 combines with J gene TRBJ1-4; D perhaps matches TRBD1 (6 bases). This CDR3 comprises 16 residues. Germline CDR1 and CDR2: MDHEN and SYDVKM. The germline V and J ends were trimmed by 3 bases and 6 bases, with 17 bases remaining between them. CDR3 in DNA: TGTGCCAGCAGTTTCAGGGGCAGGGGCGGGGATGAAAAACTGTTTTTT. Translated: CASSFRGRGGDEKLFF.

V and J are TRBV15 and TRBJ2-5; 10 positions match TRBD1. The CDR3 length is 14 residues. V shed 3 bases and J 5 bases; nucleotides not matched to a gene: 3. Germline V gene lookup returns CDR1 LNHNV and CDR2 YYDKDF (reference sequence). The CDR3 here is CATSRDRGSETQYF. CDR3 DNA: TGTGCCACCAGCAGGGACAGGGGGTCGGAGACCCAGTACTTC.

This clone is medium-sized in the sample. This chain links TRBV6-6 with TRBJ2-1, with 7 bases aligning to TRBD1. The ends lost 2 bases at V and 4 bases at J; junction bases unmatched: 5. This CDR3 is 15 amino acids long. Germline assignment: CDR1 MNHNY and CDR2 SVGAGI (reference sequence). Here the CDR3 reads CASSYRQGEYNEQFF. The DNA for the CDR3 is TGTGCCAGCAGTTACCGACAGGGCGAATACAATGAGCAGTTCTTC.

This sequence joins TRBV4-2 and TRBJ1-1; 10 bases line up with TRBD1. The CDR3 is 16 amino acids. CDR1 is LGHNA, CDR2 YNFKEQ, per germline. V lost 3 bases and J lost 0; bases outside the gene matches: 4. CDR3: CASSQTGGPMNTEAFF. Here the CDR3 DNA reads TGTGCCAGCAGCCAGACAGGGGGCCCCATGAACACTGAAGCTTTCTTT.

V is TRBV29-1 and J is TRBJ1-2; D unclear. With 6 bases removed from V and 7 bases from J, the gap between germline ends came to 18 bases. The CDR3 has 13 residues. CDR1 SQVTM and CDR2 ANQGSEA come from the germline V gene. The CDR3, as DNA: TGCAGCGTAGGGTTAGGAGGGCTACGTGGCTACACCTTC. Its protein is CSVGLGGLRGYTF. The variable domain in full, completed from reference TRBV29-1 and TRBJ1-2, reads SAVISQKPSRDICQRGTSLTIQCQVDSQVTMMFWYRQQPGQSLTLIATANQGSEATYESGFVIDKFPISRPNLTFSTLTVSNMSPEDSSIYLCSVGLGGLRGYTFGSGTRLTVV.

The V and J genes are TRBV29-1 and TRBJ1-1, with a weak D call TRBD1 (6 bases). Trimming left V 5 bases short and J 4 bases short, with 8 bases between. In germline, CDR1 is SQVTM, CDR2 ANQGSEA. The CDR3 has 11 residues. For the CDR3, the DNA is TGCAGCGTTCTACAGGGCACTGAAGCTTTCTTT. Protein product: CSVLQGTEAFF.

V gene TRBV9 combines with J gene TRBJ1-4, with D perhaps TRBD1 (6 bases). CDR1 is SGDLS, CDR2 YYNGEE, per germline. This CDR3 is 16 amino acids long. Trimming took 4 bases from V and 8 from J, leaving 21 bases between them. The CDR3 spells CASSPKDGGAGEKLFF. DNA of the CDR3: TGTGCCAGCAGCCCTAAAGATGGGGGCGCGGGAGAAAAACTGTTTTTT.

The V gene is TRBV29-1, the J gene TRBJ2-1, with D tentatively TRBD1 (5 bases). Trimming took off 4 bases at V and 7 bases at J, with 5 bases between the two ends. The CDR3 consists of 10 residues. Germline CDR1 and CDR2: SQVTM and ANQGSEA. The CDR3: CSVAGNEQFF. The CDR3 DNA reads TGCAGCGTTGCAGGGAATGAGCAGTTCTTC.

The rearrangement uses TRBV27 and TRBJ2-3, with D unclear. The CDR3 spans 14 residues. The ends were cut back, 2 bases at V and 0 bases at J, with 6 bases in the middle. Germline loops: CDR1 MNHEY, CDR2 SMNVEV (reference sequence). In DNA form, the CDR3 reads TGTGCCAGCAGTTTACGCCTTAGCACAGATACGCAGTATTTT. This codes for CASSLRLSTDTQYF.

The rearrangement uses TRBV4-2 and TRBJ2-6, with D possibly matching TRBD1 (6 bases). V lost 0 bases and J 3 bases, leaving 18 bases between the germline ends. The CDR3 totals 19 residues. Germline V lookup: CDR1 LGHNA, CDR2 YNFKEQ. CDR3 amino acids: CASSQEVRRGVGGANVLTF. CDR3 DNA: TGTGCCAGCAGCCAAGAGGTTCGCAGGGGTGTAGGTGGGGCCAACGTCCTGACTTTC.

The chain uses TRBV7-9 and TRBJ1-4; TRBD1 is a possible D gene (5 bases). The ends were cut back, 7 bases at V and 4 bases at J, with 19 bases in the middle. The CDR3 loop spans 16 amino acids. The V gene's germline CDR1 is SEHNR and CDR2 FQNEAQ (reference sequence). This CDR3 is CASTPGPQGVNEKLFF. The CDR3 DNA follows: TGTGCCAGCACCCCGGGGCCGCAGGGAGTTAATGAAAAACTGTTTTTT.

The CDR3 here is CASSEPSWGSVPNEQFF. CDR3 nucleotides: TGTGCCAGCAGTGAGCCGAGTTGGGGGTCCGTGCCCAATGAGCAGTTCTTC. The chain links TRBV6-1 to TRBJ2-1, with D perhaps matching TRBD1 or TRBD2 (5 bases each). Germline V gene data show CDR1 as MNHNS and CDR2 as SASEGT. V was cut by 3 bases and J by 6 bases, with 21 bases left in between. CDR3 length: 17 amino acids.

This rearrangement joins TRBV12-5 to TRBJ2-1; possible D gene TRBD2, 5 bases. This CDR3 has 12 residues. Trimming removed 4 bases at V and 9 bases at J, with 10 bases between. CDR1 and CDR2 from the germline V gene are LGHNT and FRNRAP. Here the CDR3 reads CASGSPLAEQFF. CDR3 sequence (DNA): TGTGCTAGTGGTTCCCCTCTAGCTGAGCAGTTCTTC.

This clone was seen only a few times. The CDR3 end shows no conserved phenylalanine or tryptophan, and so a read error is likely. The DNA is omitted, as the CDR3 cannot be located on it reliably, and the CDR3 follows TCRdb's listing. V usage is TRBV3-1 (or the pseudogene TRBV3-2) and J usage is TRBJ1-3. The CDR3 is made up of 8 amino acids, end residues included. Germline V gene data show CDR1 as LGHDT and CDR2 as YNNKEL (reference sequence). CDR3: CASSRCSL.

This sequence joins TRBV7-3 and TRBJ2-5, with 11 bases identical to TRBD2. The CDR3 sequence is 15 residues long. The V gene end was trimmed by 2 bases and the J gene end by 4 bases; junction bases not matched to a gene: 3. From germline, CDR1 is SGHTA and CDR2 FQGTGA. The CDR3 DNA is TGTGCCAGCAGCTTAGACGGACTAGCGGGAGAGACCCAGTACTTC. Translated, it gives CASSLDGLAGETQYF.

The CDR3: CASTRGLSSYEQYF. Written as DNA, the CDR3 is TGTGCCAGCACCCGAGGGCTCAGCTCCTACGAGCAGTACTTC. The V call is TRBV6-5, the J call TRBJ2-7, with D possibly being TRBD2 (5 bases). The CDR3 loop spans 14 amino acids. V was shortened by 7 bases and J by 0 bases, with 13 bases between the two germline ends. Looked up from germline, CDR1 is MNHEY and CDR2 is SVGAGI.